Shown below are 16 T cell receptor beta chains from a single sample sequenced in a study of T cell repertoires in ileal Crohn's disease. Time point indicated: inflamed ileum from the surgical specimen. TCRdb keeps only in-frame clones here, not all; method: immunoSEQ multiplex PCR. In the table there are more than 15,000 clones, 70% to 80% of which are singletons. Input material: ileal tissue. These receptors were obtained from an adult with Crohn's disease.

V is TRBV2 and J is TRBJ1-2; 7 positions agree with TRBD1. Germline lookup yields CDR1 SNHLY and CDR2 FYNNEI. This CDR3 comprises 14 residues. V lost 4 bases and J lost 3; bases outside the gene matches: 5. The CDR3 DNA follows: TGTGCCAGCAGTGGGGACAGTACGCACTATGGCTACACCTTC. Its translation: CASSGDSTHYGYTF.

V is TRBV10-3 and J is TRBJ1-1, with a weak D call TRBD1 (6 bases). The CDR3 sequence is 15 residues long. Germline CDR1 reads ENHRY; CDR2 reads SYGVKD. The V end lost 11 bases, the J end lost 2 bases, and 21 bases lay between the germline ends. The CDR3 sequence: CASRDTPSINTEAFF. The CDR3 DNA reads as TGTGCCTCCCGGGACACCCCATCCATTAACACTGAAGCTTTCTTT.

The chain joins TRBV5-6 to TRBJ2-7, with D uncertain. Between the trimmed V and J ends, which lost 0 bases and 3 bases, there was a span of 13 bases. The CDR3 is 15 residues long. Germline assignment: CDR1 SGHDT and CDR2 YYEEEE. This CDR3 is CASSLVGVGDYEQYF. The DNA of the CDR3 is TGTGCCAGCAGCTTGGTTGGTGTAGGCGACTACGAGCAGTACTTC.

As DNA, the CDR3 is TGTGCCAGTAGTAACCCCTCGTCCTACGAGCAGTACTTC. It codes for CASSNPSSYEQYF. The rearrangement links TRBV19 to TRBJ2-7; unclear D gene. V was trimmed by 4 bases and J by 1 base, leaving 8 bases between them. The germline gives CDR1 LNHDA, CDR2 SQIVND (reference sequence). This CDR3 spans 13 amino acids.

The genes are TRBV19 and TRBJ2-7, with unresolved D. The V gene lost 5 bases and the J gene lost 3 bases, with 14 bases spanning the gap. Germline V gene lookup returns CDR1 LNHDA and CDR2 SQIVND (reference sequence). The CDR3 sequence is 14 residues long. DNA of the CDR3: TGTGCCAGTAGTCCCCAGCCCCCGAGCTACGAGCAGTACTTC. Protein product: CASSPQPPSYEQYF.

This clone was recorded once. V is TRBV6-6 and J is TRBJ1-5; a weak D match, TRBD1 (5 bases). Germline CDR1 is MNHNY and CDR2 is SVGAGI (reference sequence). The CDR3 spans 14 residues. The V end was cut by 6 bases, the J end by 3 bases, with 12 bases between. The CDR3 nucleotides read TGTGCCAGCAGACTCCAGGGAAACAATCAGCCCCAGCATTTT. It is translated as CASRLQGNNQPQHF.

This chain uses TRBV9 with TRBJ1-5; D unresolved. The CDR3 length is 15 residues. Germline V gene lookup returns CDR1 SGDLS and CDR2 YYNGEE. Deletions cut 0 bases from V and 6 bases from J, with 13 bases between. The CDR3: CASSVGPGSGQPQHF. CDR3 sequence (DNA): TGTGCCAGCAGCGTAGGTCCGGGGAGCGGTCAGCCCCAGCATTTT.

This rearrangement joins TRBV7-9 to TRBJ1-2, with no clear D. There are 12 residues in the CDR3. Looked up from germline, CDR1 is SEHNR and CDR2 is FQNEAQ (reference sequence). Between the trimmed V and J ends, which lost 5 bases and 7 bases, there was a span of 11 bases. CDR3: CASSQETRGYTF. The CDR3 nucleotides read TGTGCCAGCAGCCAGGAAACGCGTGGCTACACCTTC.

V is TRBV28 and J is TRBJ2-2; maybe TRBD2 (6 bases). The germline CDR1 and CDR2 sequences are MDHEN and SYDVKM. The V gene lost 8 bases and the J gene lost 3 bases, with 13 bases spanning the gap. The CDR3 is made up of 14 amino acids. The CDR3, as DNA: TGTGCCAGCGGTCGGGGGAGTGACACCGGGGAGCTGTTTTTT. This encodes CASGRGSDTGELFF.

The chain carries TRBV27 and TRBJ1-6; D gene uncertain. V was clipped by 10 bases and J by 0 bases, with 16 bases between them. Germline CDR1 reads MNHEY; CDR2 reads SMNVEV (reference sequence). The CDR3 spans 16 residues. Written as DNA, the CDR3 is TGTGCCACCGCCTTGGACGCGAGCTCCTATAATTCACCCCTCCACTTT. Protein product: CATALDASSYNSPLHF.

V usage is TRBV7-2 and J usage is TRBJ2-5; 8 positions agree with TRBD2. Germline V gene sequence: CDR1 SGHTA, CDR2 FQGNSA. J lost 5 bases, V lost 6 bases, and 11 bases had no gene match. The CDR3 runs to 15 residues. The CDR3 sequence: CASSQARGGPETQYF. The CDR3 nucleotides read TGTGCCAGCAGTCAGGCCCGGGGGGGCCCCGAGACCCAGTACTTC. Variable domain in full (rest from reference TRBV7-2 and TRBJ2-5): GAGVSQSPSNKVTEKGKDVELRCDPISGHTALYWYRQSLGQGLEFLIYFQGNSAPDKSGLPSDRFSAERTGGSVSTLTIQRTQQEDSAVYLCASSQARGGPETQYFGPGTRLLVL.

This chain links TRBV2 with TRBJ2-7; D gene unclear. The germline CDR1 and CDR2 sequences are SNHLY and FYNNEI. This CDR3 comprises 12 residues. V was pared by 4 bases and J by 1 base, with 5 bases between. CDR3 sequence: CASSAYSYEQYF. The CDR3 nucleotides read TGTGCCAGCAGTGCCTATTCCTACGAGCAGTACTTC. The whole variable domain, remainder taken from reference TRBV2 and TRBJ2-7, is EPEVTQTPSHQVTQMGQEVILRCVPISNHLYFYWYRQILGQKVEFLVSFYNNEISEKSEIFDDQFSVERPDGSNFTLKIRSTKLEDSAMYFCASSAYSYEQYFGPGTRLTVT.

This chain uses TRBV7-8 with TRBJ2-3; 10 bases are a match to TRBD2. The length of the CDR3 is 18 residues. V was pared by 2 bases and J by 3 bases, with 11 bases of the junction left unmatched. CDR1 is SGHVS and CDR2 is FQNEAQ in the germline V gene. CDR3 coding DNA: TGTGCCAGCAGCTTAAACCGGGGGGGACTAGCGCAAACAGATACGCAGTATTTT. Translating it yields CASSLNRGGLAQTDTQYF.

The J gene is TRBJ2-3, the V gene TRBV5-1; D remains unclear. The CDR3 has 13 residues. From germline, CDR1 is SGHRS and CDR2 YFSETQ. Trimming removed 0 bases from V and 4 bases from J, with 6 bases in between. Here the CDR3 reads CASSLDVSDTQYF. The DNA of the CDR3 is TGCGCCAGCAGCTTGGATGTCTCAGATACGCAGTATTTT.

The table lists this clone with a count of one. The chain couples TRBV27 to TRBJ2-2, with unresolved D. V shed 1 base and J shed 6 bases, with 3 bases lying between them. This CDR3 spans 12 amino acids. Germline V gene lookup returns CDR1 MNHEY and CDR2 SMNVEV (reference sequence). The CDR3 loop reads CASSLWSGELFF. The CDR3, as DNA: TGTGCCAGCAGTTTATGGTCCGGGGAGCTGTTTTTT.

The CDR3 DNA sequence: TGCGCCAGCAGTGAGTCGCAGAAGGGAGGGGGAAGCGGGCCCCAGCATTTT. Its protein is CASSESQKGGGSGPQHF. J is TRBJ1-5 and V is TRBV10-2, with a possible D match to TRBD1 (6 bases). V lost 0 bases and J 9 bases, leaving 21 bases between the germline ends. Per the germline V gene, CDR1 is WSHSY and CDR2 is SAAADI. The CDR3 has 17 amino acids.